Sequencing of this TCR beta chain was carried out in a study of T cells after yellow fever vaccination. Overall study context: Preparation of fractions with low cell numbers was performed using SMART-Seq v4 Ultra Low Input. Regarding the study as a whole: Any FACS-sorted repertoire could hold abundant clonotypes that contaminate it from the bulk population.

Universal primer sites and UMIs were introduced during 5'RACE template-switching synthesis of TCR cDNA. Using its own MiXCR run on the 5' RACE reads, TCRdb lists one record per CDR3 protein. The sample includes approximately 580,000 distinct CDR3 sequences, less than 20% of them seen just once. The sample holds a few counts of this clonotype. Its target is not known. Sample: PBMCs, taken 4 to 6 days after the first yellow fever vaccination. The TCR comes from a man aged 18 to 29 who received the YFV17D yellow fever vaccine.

The chain's CDR3 is CASSSDPLPTQYF. Written as DNA, the CDR3 is TGTGCCAGCAGCTCAGACCCGCTCCCGACCCAGTACTTC. The genes are TRBV7-9 and TRBJ2-5; unclear D gene. The CDR3 covers 13 residues. The germline V gene encodes CDR1 SEHNR and CDR2 FQNEAQ (reference sequence). Trimming shortened V by 4 bases and J by 7 bases, and 13 bases separated the two germline ends.